This TCR beta chain appears in the sequencing data of a study of cytomegalovirus exposure and HLA in healthy donors. This PCR relied on a set of 60 Vbeta primers and 13 Jbeta primers. TCRdb's copy holds only in-frame clones and misses some; the assay was immunoSEQ multiplex PCR. Of 140,000 or so clones in the sample, approximately 79% were seen once. Study-wide points: CMV antigen specificity was confirmed in vitro for three CMV-associated chains.

J gave up 0 bases and V 4 bases, and 1 base lay outside the gene matches. The germline gives CDR1 MNHNY, CDR2 SVGAGI (reference sequence). This CDR3 has 14 residues. There are a few counts of this clone. Its antigen remains unidentified. The receptor was isolated from a woman aged 25 to 39 in good health and CMV-seronegative. Sequencing used PBMCs. The chain is built from TRBV6-6 and TRBJ2-7, with 9 bases fitting TRBD1. CDR3: CASSSGQGSYEQYF. Written as DNA, the CDR3 is TGTGCCAGCAGTTCGGGACAGGGCTCCTACGAGCAGTACTTC.